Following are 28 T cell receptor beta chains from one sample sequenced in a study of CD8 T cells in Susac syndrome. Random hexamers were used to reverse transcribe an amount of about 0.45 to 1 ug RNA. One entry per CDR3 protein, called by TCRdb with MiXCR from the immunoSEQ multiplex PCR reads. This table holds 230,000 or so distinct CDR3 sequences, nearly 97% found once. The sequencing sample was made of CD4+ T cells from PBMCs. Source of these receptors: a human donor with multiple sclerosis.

CDR3 region: CSALAGYEQYF. The DNA of the CDR3 is TGCAGTGCTCTAGCCGGCTACGAGCAGTACTTC. This chain joins TRBV20-1 and TRBJ2-7; D might be TRBD2 (5 bases). Germline lookup yields CDR1 DFQATT and CDR2 SNEGSKA (reference sequence). V was shortened by 5 bases and J by 3 bases, with 8 bases between the two germline ends. This CDR3 is built from 11 residues.

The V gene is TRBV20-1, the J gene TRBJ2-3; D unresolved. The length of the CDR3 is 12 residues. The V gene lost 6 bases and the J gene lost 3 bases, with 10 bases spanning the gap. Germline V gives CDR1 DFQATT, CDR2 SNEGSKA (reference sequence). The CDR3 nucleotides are TGCAGTGCCTCACAGCAAACAGATACGCAGTATTTT. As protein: CSASQQTDTQYF.

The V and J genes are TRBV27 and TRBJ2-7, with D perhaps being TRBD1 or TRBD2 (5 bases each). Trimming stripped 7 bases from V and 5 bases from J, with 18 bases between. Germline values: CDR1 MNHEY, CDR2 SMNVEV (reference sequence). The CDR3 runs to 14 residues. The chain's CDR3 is CASTRDLRYDEQYF. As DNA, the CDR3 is TGTGCCAGCACCCGGGACCTACGTTACGACGAGCAGTACTTC.

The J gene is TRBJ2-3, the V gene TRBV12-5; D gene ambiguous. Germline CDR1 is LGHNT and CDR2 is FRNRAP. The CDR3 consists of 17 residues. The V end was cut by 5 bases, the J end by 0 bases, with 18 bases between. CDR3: CASGPLLGYTSTDTQYF. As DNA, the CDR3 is TGTGCTAGTGGTCCTCTTCTTGGGTACACTAGCACAGATACGCAGTATTTT.

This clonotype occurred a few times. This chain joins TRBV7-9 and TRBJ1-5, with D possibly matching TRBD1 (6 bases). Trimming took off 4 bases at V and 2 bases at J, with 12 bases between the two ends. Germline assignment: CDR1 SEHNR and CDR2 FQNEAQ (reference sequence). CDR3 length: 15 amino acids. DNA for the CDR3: TGTGCCAGCAGCTCGAGTACAGGGCGCAATCAGCCCCAGCATTTT. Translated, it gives CASSSSTGRNQPQHF.

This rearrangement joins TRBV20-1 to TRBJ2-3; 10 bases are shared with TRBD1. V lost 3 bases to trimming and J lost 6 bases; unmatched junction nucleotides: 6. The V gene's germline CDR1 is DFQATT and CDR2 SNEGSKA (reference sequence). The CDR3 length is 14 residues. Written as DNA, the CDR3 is TGCAGTGCTAGCCCCGGACAGGGGGGGGATACGCAGTATTTT. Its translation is CSASPGQGGDTQYF.

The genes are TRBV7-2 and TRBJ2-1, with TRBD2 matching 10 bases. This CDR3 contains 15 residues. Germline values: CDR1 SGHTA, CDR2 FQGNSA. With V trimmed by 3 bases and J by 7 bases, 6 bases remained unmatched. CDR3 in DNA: TGTGCCAGCAGCTTCACTAGCGGGGTACCAAATGAGCAGTTCTTC. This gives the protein CASSFTSGVPNEQFF.

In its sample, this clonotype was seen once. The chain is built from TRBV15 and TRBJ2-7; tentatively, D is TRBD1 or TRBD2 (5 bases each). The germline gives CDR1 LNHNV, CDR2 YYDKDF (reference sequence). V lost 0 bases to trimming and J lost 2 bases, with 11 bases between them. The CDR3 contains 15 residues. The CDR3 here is CATSRDPGLTYEQYF. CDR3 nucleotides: TGTGCCACCAGCAGAGACCCGGGGCTAACCTACGAGCAGTACTTC. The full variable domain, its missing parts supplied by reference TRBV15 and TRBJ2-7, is DAMVIQNPRYQVTQFGKPVTLSCSQTLNHNVMYWYQQKSSQAPKLLFHYYDKDFNNEADTPDNFQSRRPNTSFCFLDIRSPGLGDTAMYLCATSRDPGLTYEQYFGPGTRLTVT.

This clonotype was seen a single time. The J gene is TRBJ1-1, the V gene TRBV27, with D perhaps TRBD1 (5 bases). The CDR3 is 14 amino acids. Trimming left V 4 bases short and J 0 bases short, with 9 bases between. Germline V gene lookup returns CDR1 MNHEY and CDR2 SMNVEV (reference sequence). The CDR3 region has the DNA TGTGCCAGCAGTTCGACAGAGATGAACACTGAAGCTTTCTTT. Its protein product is CASSSTEMNTEAFF.

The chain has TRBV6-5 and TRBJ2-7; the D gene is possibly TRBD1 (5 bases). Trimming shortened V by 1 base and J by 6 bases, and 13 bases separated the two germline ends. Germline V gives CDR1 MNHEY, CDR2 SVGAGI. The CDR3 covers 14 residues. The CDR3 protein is CASSYWQGYSEQYF. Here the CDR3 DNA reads TGTGCCAGCAGTTACTGGCAGGGTTATAGCGAGCAGTACTTC.

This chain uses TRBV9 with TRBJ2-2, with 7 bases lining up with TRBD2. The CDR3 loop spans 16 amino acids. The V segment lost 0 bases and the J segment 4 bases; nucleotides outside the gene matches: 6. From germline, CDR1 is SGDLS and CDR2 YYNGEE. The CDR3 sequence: CASSVGGSKSTGELFF. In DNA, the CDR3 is TGTGCCAGCAGCGTAGGCGGGAGCAAGAGCACCGGGGAGCTGTTTTTT.

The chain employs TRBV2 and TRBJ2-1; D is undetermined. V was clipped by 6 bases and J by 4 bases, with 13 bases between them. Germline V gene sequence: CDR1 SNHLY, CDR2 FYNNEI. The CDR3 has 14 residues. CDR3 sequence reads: CASRPRFLYNEQFF. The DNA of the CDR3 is TGTGCCAGCAGGCCTAGATTCCTATACAATGAGCAGTTCTTC.

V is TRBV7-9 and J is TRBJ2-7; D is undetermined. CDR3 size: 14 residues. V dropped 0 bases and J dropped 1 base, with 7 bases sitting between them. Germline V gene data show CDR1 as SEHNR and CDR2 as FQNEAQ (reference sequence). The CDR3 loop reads CASSLAVGSYEQYF. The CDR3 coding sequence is TGTGCCAGCAGCTTAGCGGTTGGATCCTACGAGCAGTACTTC.

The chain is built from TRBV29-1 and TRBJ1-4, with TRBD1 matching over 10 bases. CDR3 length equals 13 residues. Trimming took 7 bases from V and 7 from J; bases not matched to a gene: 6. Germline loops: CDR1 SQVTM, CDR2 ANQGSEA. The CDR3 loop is CSAARDRGEKLFF. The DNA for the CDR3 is TGCAGCGCGGCCCGGGACAGGGGTGAAAAACTGTTTTTT. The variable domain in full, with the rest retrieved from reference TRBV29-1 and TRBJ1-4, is SAVISQKPSRDICQRGTSLTIQCQVDSQVTMMFWYRQQPGQSLTLIATANQGSEATYESGFVIDKFPISRPNLTFSTLTVSNMSPEDSSIYLCSAARDRGEKLFFGSGTQLSVL.

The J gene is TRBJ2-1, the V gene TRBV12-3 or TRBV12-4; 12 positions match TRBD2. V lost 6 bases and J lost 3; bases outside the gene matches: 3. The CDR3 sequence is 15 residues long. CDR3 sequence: CASRLLAGGYNEQFF. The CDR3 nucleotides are TGTGCCAGCAGATTACTAGCGGGGGGCTACAATGAGCAGTTCTTC.

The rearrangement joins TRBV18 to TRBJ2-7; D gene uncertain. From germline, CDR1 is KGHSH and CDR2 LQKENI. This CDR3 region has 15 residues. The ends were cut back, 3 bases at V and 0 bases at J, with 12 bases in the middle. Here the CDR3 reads CASSPKGPGSYEQYF. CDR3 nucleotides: TGTGCCAGCTCACCCAAAGGTCCGGGCTCCTACGAGCAGTACTTC.

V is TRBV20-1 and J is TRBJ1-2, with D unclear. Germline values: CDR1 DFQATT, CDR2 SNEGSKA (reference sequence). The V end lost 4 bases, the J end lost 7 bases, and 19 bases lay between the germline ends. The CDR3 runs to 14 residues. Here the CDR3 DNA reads TGCAGTGCTATACTATTTGACATGACTTCTGGCTACACCTTC. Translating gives CSAILFDMTSGYTF.

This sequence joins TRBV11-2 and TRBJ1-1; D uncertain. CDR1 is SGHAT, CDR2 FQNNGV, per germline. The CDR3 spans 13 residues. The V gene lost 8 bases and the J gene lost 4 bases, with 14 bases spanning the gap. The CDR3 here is CASRPERATEAFF. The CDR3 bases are TGTGCCAGCCGCCCCGAGAGGGCCACTGAAGCTTTCTTT. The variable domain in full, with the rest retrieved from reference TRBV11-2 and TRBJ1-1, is EAGVAQSPRYKIIEKRQSVAFWCNPISGHATLYWYQQILGQGPKLLIQFQNNGVVDDSQLPKDRFSAERLKGVDSTLKIQPAKLEDSAVYLCASRPERATEAFFGQGTRLTVV.

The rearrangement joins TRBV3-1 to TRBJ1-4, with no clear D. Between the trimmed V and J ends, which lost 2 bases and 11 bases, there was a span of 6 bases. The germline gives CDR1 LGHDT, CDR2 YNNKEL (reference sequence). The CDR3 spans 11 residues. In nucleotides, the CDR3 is TGTGCCAGCAGCCAACACCGGAAACTGTTTTTT. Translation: CASSQHRKLFF.

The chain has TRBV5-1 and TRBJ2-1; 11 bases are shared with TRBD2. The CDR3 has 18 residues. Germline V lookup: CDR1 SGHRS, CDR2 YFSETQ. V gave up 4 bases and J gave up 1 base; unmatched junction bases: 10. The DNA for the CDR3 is TGCGCCAGCAGCCTGGGGGCTAGCGGGAGGAGGTCCTACAATGAGCAGTTCTTC. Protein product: CASSLGASGRRSYNEQFF. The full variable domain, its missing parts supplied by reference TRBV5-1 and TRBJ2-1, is KAGVTQTPRYLIKTRGQQVTLSCSPISGHRSVSWYQQTPGQGLQFLFEYFSETQRNKGNFPGRFSGRQFSNSRSEMNVSTLELGDSALYLCASSLGASGRRSYNEQFFGPGTRLTVL.

The CDR3, as DNA: TGCAGCGTTGAAAACAGGGGCGGAACTGAAGCTTTCTTT. Residues: CSVENRGGTEAFF. The V call is TRBV29-1, the J call TRBJ1-1; 7 nucleotides line up with TRBD1. CDR1 and CDR2 (germline): SQVTM, ANQGSEA. V trimming: 2 bases; J trimming: 5 bases; junction bases outside the gene matches: 5. The CDR3 runs 13 residues. The full variable domain, completed using reference TRBV29-1 and TRBJ1-1, is SAVISQKPSRDICQRGTSLTIQCQVDSQVTMMFWYRQQPGQSLTLIATANQGSEATYESGFVIDKFPISRPNLTFSTLTVSNMSPEDSSIYLCSVENRGGTEAFFGQGTRLTVV.

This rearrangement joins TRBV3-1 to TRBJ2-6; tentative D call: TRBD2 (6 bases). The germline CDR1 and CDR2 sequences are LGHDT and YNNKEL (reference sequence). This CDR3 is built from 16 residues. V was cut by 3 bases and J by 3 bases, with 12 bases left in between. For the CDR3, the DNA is TGTGCCAGCAGCCAGTTAGGAGGGAGTGGGGCCAACGTCCTGACTTTC. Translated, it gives CASSQLGGSGANVLTF.

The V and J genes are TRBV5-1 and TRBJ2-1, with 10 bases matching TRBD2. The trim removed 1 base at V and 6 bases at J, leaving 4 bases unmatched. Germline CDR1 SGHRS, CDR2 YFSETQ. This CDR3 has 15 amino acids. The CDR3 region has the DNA TGCGCCAGCAGCTTGTTGGCTAGCGGGGGCAATGAGCAGTTCTTC. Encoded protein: CASSLLASGGNEQFF.

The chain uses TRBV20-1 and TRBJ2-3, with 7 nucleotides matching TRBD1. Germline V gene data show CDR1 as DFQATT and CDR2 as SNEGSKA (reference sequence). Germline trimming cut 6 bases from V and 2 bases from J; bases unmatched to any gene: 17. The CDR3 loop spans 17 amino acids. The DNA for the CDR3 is TGCAGTGCCAACCCTGGGACAGAGAGCCTCATCACAGATACGCAGTATTTT. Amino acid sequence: CSANPGTESLITDTQYF.

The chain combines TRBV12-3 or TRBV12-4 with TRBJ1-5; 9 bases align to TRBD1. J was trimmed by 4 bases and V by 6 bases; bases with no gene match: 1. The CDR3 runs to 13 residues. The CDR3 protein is CASRGTGNQPQHF. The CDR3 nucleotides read TGTGCCAGCAGGGGGACAGGGAATCAGCCCCAGCATTTT.

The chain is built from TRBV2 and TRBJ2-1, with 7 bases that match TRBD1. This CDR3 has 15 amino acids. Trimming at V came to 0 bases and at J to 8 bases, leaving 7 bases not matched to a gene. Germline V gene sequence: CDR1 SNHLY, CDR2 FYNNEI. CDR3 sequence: CASSEAGGVGHEQFF. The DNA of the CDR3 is TGTGCCAGCAGTGAAGCAGGGGGCGTTGGCCATGAGCAGTTCTTC.

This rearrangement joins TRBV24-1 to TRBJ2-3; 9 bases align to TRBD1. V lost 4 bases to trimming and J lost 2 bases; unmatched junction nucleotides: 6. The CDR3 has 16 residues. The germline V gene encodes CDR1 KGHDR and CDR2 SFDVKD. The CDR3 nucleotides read TGTGCCACCAGTGAAGGGACAGGGCTCGTCACAGATACGCAGTATTTT. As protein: CATSEGTGLVTDTQYF.

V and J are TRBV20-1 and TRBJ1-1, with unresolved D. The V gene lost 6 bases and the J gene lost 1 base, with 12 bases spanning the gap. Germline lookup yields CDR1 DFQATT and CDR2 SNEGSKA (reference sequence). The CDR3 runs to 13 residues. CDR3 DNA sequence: TGCAGTGCCCTAGAAGACCCGAACACTGAAGCTTTCTTT. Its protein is CSALEDPNTEAFF.